The entry below describes one T cell receptor (beta chain). The antigen is unknown. Germline V gives CDR1 KGHSH, CDR2 LQKENI. This CDR3 comprises 17 residues. V dropped 3 bases and J dropped 1; count of bases not matched to a gene: 11. Sequencing of the DNA from cultured CD4+ T cells was carried out with the Oncomine TCR Beta short-read assay. TCRdb analysed the PCR reads with MiXCR anew, one entry per CDR3 protein. Of 10,000 to 15,000 distinct CDR3 sequences listed, around 76% are singletons. This sample is part of a study of vaccination and CD4 T cells after COVID-19. Study information: Overlapping spike peptides of SARS-CoV-2, HCoV-NL63, HCoV-OC43 and HCoV-229E stimulated the cells.

Treatment here: roughly 10-day PBMC culture with coronavirus spike peptide pools or control peptides (ViraFEST assay). This TCR was sampled from a human donor who received a COVID-19 vaccine. The V gene is TRBV18, the J gene TRBJ2-5; TRBD1 aligns across 7 bases. The input for sequencing was CD4+ T cells from blood, cultured in vitro, taken after SARS-CoV-2 vaccination. The CDR3 region has the DNA TGTGCCAGCTCACCTCGAGCTCCCGGGACAGTCCAAGAGACCCAGTACTTC. This codes for CASSPRAPGTVQETQYF.